This T cell receptor (beta chain) was sequenced in a study of blood T cell repertoires in COVID-19. V lost 2 bases to trimming and J lost 4 bases, with 9 bases between them. The CDR3 loop spans 14 amino acids. The germline gives CDR1 MNHEY, CDR2 SVGEGT. Enrollees, about 18 to 95 years old, lived in fewer than 25 US areas. Symptom resolution, clearance, or two negative PCRs marked the recovered donors of Cohort 3. Assay used: immunoSEQ multiplex PCR; TCRdb lists only in-frame clones, some missing. The sample carries about 240,000 clones, roughly 90% recorded once. The sequencing sample was made of PBMCs or T cells enriched from blood (not recorded which). This chain uses TRBV6-2 or TRBV6-3 with TRBJ2-1; D is uncertain. The receptor comes from a woman in her 30s who had recovered from COVID-19. The CDR3 DNA reads as TGTGCCAGCAGTTACGCTGCCGAGTACAATGAGCAGTTCTTC. Translated, it gives CASSYAAEYNEQFF.